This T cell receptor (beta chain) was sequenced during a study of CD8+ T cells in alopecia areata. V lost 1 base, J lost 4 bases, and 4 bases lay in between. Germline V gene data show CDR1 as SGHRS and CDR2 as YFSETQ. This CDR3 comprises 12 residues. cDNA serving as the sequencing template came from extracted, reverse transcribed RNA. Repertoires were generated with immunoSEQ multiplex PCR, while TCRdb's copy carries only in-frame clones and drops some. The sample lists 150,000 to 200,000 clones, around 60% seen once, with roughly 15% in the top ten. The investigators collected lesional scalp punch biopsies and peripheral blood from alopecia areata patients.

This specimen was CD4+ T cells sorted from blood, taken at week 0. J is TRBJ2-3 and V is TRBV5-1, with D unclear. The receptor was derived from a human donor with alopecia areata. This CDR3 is CASSLFSDTQYF. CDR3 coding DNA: TGCGCCAGCAGCTTGTTCTCAGATACGCAGTATTTT.